A few counts support the clone carrying this TCR beta chain. The antigen is undetermined. Expressed TCRB transcripts were sequenced, since all the RNA that had been isolated was reverse transcribed. An average roughly 3.5 million reads came from naive, central memory and regulatory T cell samples. Here immunoSEQ multiplex PCR was the method, and the copy in TCRdb shows in-frame clones only, minus some. The data show under 130,000 clones, with 25% to 30% seen just once and 0.5% to 0.55% held by the top ten. Trimming cost V 2 bases and J 4 bases; bases outside gene matches: 10. The germline gives CDR1 KGHSH, CDR2 LQKENI. The CDR3 totals 16 residues. These data belong to a study of beta chain features in type 1 diabetes. Across the study: Taken together, all samples contributed nearly 110 million examined sorted cells.

Study outcomes and limitations: Moderate yet significant TCRB CDR3 shortening was seen in Type 1 diabetes patients in all four CD4+ subsets. In the patient group, naive, central memory and Treg TCRB repertoires seemed more alike than in the healthy donor group.

Sorting based on CD45RO/CCR7/CD25/CD127/CD95/CD27 separated CD4+ naive, central memory, regulatory and stem cell-like memory cells. The sequencing sample was made of central memory CD4+ T cells from blood. This TCR was sampled from a woman in her late teens or twenties with type 1 diabetes. The V call is TRBV18, the J call TRBJ2-7; 8 nucleotides align to TRBD1. CDR3 loop: CASSPSGQGAVYEQYF. Written as DNA, the CDR3 is TGTGCCAGCTCACCAAGCGGACAGGGTGCTGTTTACGAGCAGTACTTC.